This is a list of T cell receptor beta chains from one sample in a study of CD8 T cells in Susac syndrome. TCRdb fed the immunoSEQ multiplex PCR reads into MiXCR, producing one record per CDR3 protein. The top ten clones hold about 0.17% of a sample with about 150,000 distinct CDR3 sequences, about 95% of them seen once. The sample was CD4+ T cells from PBMCs. The source of these receptors is a human donor with Susac syndrome. Both conserved end residues are trimmed from each CDR3.

J: TRBJ1-5
V: TRBV9
CDR3: ASSVGAANSNQPQH

J: TRBJ2-7
V: TRBV12-3/TRBV12-4
CDR3: ASSLSLALSYEQY

J: TRBJ2-6
V: TRBV2
CDR3: ASSERAGGTGANVLT

J: TRBJ1-1
V: TRBV12-3/TRBV12-4
CDR3: ASSLRLNTEAF

J: TRBJ1-1
V: TRBV12-3/TRBV12-4
CDR3: ASSPSWNTEAF

J: TRBJ2-3
V: TRBV4-1
CDR3: ASSPTPSAGGRTDTQY

J: TRBJ2-3
V: TRBV29-1
CDR3: SVVVGGTDTQY

J: TRBJ1-6
V: TRBV7-6
CDR3: ASSFLRDHSPLH

J: TRBJ1-1
V: TRBV20-1
CDR3: SARDLYSANTEAF

J: TRBJ2-7
V: TRBV3-1
CDR3: ASSPGQTRYEQY

J: TRBJ2-3
V: TRBV20-1
CDR3: SASWTSGGGGTQY

J: TRBJ1-4
V: TRBV4-3
CDR3: ASSQDRDSSNEKLF

J: TRBJ2-7
V: TRBV25-1
CDR3: ASQGAGSYEQY

J: TRBJ1-2
V: TRBV6-4
CDR3: ASSADRGYGYT

J: TRBJ1-6
V: TRBV27
CDR3: ASSFERGSGNSPLH

J: TRBJ2-3
V: TRBV9
CDR3: ASSPRPGGDTQY

J: TRBJ2-1
V: TRBV7-9
CDR3: ASSLGQGGLNEQF

J: TRBJ2-3
V: TRBV3-1
CDR3: ASSPGPGPDTQY

J: TRBJ1-6
V: TRBV20-1
CDR3: SARILDWDNSPLH

J: TRBJ2-5
V: TRBV4-1
CDR3: ASSQEGTSRPN

J: TRBJ2-1
V: TRBV12-3/TRBV12-4
CDR3: ASSAGGSSYNEQF

J: TRBJ2-3
V: TRBV20-1
CDR3: SARTGRNTDTQY

J: TRBJ2-5
V: TRBV20-1
CDR3: SPRNSARETQY

J: TRBJ2-3
V: TRBV20-1
CDR3: SAPTRENTQY

J: TRBJ1-1
V: TRBV12-3/TRBV12-4
CDR3: ASSLTQGTNTEAF

J: TRBJ2-7
V: TRBV5-4
CDR3: ASSLRVVWDYEQY

J: TRBJ1-1
V: TRBV9
CDR3: ASSVLEATEAF

J: TRBJ2-3
V: TRBV5-4
CDR3: ASQAASTDTQY

J: TRBJ1-1
V: TRBV18
CDR3: ASSPKDRASNTEAF

J: TRBJ2-2
V: TRBV7-6
CDR3: ASSLRPGELF

J: TRBJ2-7
V: TRBV23-1
CDR3: ASTSSEQY

J: TRBJ2-3
V: TRBV9
CDR3: ASSVVHGTDTQY

J: TRBJ2-6
V: TRBV15
CDR3: ATSRTGANVLT

J: TRBJ1-5
V: TRBV7-9
CDR3: ASSSWTQPQH

J: TRBJ2-6
V: TRBV29-1
CDR3: SVSHYGGANVLT

J: TRBJ2-5
V: TRBV29-1
CDR3: SVGASGVAAQY

J: TRBJ1-5
V: TRBV12-5
CDR3: ASGLSGFQPQH

J: TRBJ1-1
V: TRBV20-1
CDR3: SAPGPRHTEAF

J: TRBJ2-7
V: TRBV6-2/TRBV6-3
CDR3: ASSLTYEQY

J: TRBJ1-2
V: TRBV19
CDR3: ASSRTGVKNGYT

J: TRBJ1-5
V: TRBV7-2
CDR3: ASSLGGQGVWPQH

J: TRBJ2-4
V: TRBV2
CDR3: ASSEGTGQYQY

J: TRBJ2-7
V: TRBV15
CDR3: ATSRDRAGVEQY

J: TRBJ1-1
V: TRBV10-3
CDR3: AISVGGFEAF

J: TRBJ2-7
V: TRBV21-1
CDR3: ASISSGSLSEQY

J: TRBJ2-2
V: TRBV7-2
CDR3: ASSLARLTGELF

J: TRBJ2-7
V: TRBV5-1
CDR3: ASSERDYEQY

J: TRBJ2-3
V: TRBV7-9
CDR3: ASGIGSTDTQY

J: TRBJ2-7
V: TRBV29-1
CDR3: SVVRALGSEQY

J: TRBJ1-5
V: TRBV20-1
CDR3: SAGRDGQPQH

J: TRBJ2-3
V: TRBV29-1
CDR3: SVVLAGGTNTQY

J: TRBJ2-3
V: TRBV4-1
CDR3: ASSHVRAGGGDTQY

J: TRBJ2-5
V: TRBV20-1
CDR3: SGAGETQY

J: TRBJ2-3
V: TRBV7-9
CDR3: ASSVAVDTQY

J: TRBJ2-2
V: TRBV12-3/TRBV12-4
CDR3: ASSLGRPTGELF

J: TRBJ2-3
V: TRBV9
CDR3: ASGGGGDTQY

J: TRBJ2-7
V: TRBV4-3
CDR3: ASSQDSSRGSPYEQY

J: TRBJ2-5
V: TRBV20-1
CDR3: SALGQQETQY

J: TRBJ2-7
V: TRBV5-6
CDR3: ASSLGNYEQY

J: TRBJ1-5
V: TRBV13
CDR3: ATSQGANQPQH